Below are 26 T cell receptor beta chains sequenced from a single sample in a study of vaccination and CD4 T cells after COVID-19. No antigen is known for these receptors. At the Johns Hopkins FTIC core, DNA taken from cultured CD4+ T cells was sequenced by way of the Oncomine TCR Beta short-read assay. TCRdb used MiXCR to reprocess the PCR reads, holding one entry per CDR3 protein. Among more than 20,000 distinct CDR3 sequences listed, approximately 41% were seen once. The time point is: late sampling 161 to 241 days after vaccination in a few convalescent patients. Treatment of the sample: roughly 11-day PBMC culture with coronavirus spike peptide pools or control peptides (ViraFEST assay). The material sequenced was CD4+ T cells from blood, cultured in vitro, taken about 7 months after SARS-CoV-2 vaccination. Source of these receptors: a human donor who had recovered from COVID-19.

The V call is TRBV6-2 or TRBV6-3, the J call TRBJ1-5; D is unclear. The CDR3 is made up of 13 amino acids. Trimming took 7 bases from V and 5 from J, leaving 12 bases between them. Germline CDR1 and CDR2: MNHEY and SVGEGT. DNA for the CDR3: TGTGCCAGCACCACCCTCGGGCATCAGCCCCAGCATTTT. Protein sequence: CASTTLGHQPQHF.

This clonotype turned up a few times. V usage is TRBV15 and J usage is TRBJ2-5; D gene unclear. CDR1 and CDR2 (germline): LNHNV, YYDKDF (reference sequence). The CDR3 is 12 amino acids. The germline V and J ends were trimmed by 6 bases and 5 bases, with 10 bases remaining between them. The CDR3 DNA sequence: TGTGCCACCAGTTGGGGTACGGAGACCCAGTACTTC. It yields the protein CATSWGTETQYF. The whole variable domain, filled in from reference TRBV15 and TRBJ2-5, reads DAMVIQNPRYQVTQFGKPVTLSCSQTLNHNVMYWYQQKSSQAPKLLFHYYDKDFNNEADTPDNFQSRRPNTSFCFLDIRSPGLGDTAMYLCATSWGTETQYFGPGTRLLVL.

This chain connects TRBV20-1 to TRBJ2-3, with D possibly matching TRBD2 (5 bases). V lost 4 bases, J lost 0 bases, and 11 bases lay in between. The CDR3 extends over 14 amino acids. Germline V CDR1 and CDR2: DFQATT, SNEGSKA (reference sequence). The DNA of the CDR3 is TGCAGTGCTATAATGAGCGGCAGCACAGATACGCAGTATTTT. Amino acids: CSAIMSGSTDTQYF.

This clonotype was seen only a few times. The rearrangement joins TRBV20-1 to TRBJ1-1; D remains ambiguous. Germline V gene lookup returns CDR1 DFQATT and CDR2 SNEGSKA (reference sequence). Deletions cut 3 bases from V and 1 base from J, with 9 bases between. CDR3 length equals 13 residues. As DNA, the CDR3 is TGCAGTGCTAGTGAAGGCCCGAACACTGAAGCTTTCTTT. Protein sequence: CSASEGPNTEAFF.

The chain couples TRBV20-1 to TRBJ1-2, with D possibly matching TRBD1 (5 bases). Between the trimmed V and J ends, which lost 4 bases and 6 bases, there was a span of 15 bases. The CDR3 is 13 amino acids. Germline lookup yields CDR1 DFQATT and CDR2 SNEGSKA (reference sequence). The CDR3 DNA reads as TGCAGTGCTACAGCTTTGGGGGTCGATGGCTACACCTTC. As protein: CSATALGVDGYTF.

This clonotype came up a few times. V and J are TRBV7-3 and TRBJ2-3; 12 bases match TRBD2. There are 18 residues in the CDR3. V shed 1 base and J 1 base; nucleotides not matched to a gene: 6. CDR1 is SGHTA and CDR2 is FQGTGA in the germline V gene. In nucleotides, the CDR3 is TGTGCCAGCAGCTTAAGGGCGACTAGCGGGAGTGGCACAGATACGCAGTATTTT. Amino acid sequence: CASSLRATSGSGTDTQYF.

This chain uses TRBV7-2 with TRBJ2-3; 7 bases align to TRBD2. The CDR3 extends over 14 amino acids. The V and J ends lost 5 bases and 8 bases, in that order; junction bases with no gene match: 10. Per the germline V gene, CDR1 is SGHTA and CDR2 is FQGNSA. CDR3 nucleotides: TGTGCCAGCAGCCGGACTAGGGGTATGGGTACGCAGTATTTT. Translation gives CASSRTRGMGTQYF.

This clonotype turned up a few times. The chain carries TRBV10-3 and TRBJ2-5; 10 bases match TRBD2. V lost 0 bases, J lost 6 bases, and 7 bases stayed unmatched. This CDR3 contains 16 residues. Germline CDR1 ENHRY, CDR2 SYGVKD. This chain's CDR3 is CAISESTLAGRKTQYF. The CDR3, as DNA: TGTGCCATCAGTGAGTCGACACTAGCGGGACGGAAGACCCAGTACTTC.

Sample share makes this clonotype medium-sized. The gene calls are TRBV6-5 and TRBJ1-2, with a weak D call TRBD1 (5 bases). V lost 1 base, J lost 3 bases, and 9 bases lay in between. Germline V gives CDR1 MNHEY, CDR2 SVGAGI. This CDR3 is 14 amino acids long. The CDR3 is CASSYLGVHYGYTF. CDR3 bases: TGTGCCAGCAGTTACTTAGGGGTGCACTATGGCTACACCTTC.

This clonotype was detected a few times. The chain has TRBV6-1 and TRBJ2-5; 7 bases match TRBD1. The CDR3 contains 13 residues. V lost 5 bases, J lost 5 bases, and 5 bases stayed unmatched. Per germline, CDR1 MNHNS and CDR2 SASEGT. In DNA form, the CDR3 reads TGTGCCAGCAGTAGGGGGCGCCGGGAGACCCAGTACTTC. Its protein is CASSRGRRETQYF.

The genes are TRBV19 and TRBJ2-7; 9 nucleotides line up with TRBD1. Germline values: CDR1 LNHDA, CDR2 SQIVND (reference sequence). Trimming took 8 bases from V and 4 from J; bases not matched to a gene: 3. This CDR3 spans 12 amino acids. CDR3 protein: CASGQGWYEQYF. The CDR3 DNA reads TGTGCCAGTGGACAGGGGTGGTACGAGCAGTACTTC.

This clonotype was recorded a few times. DNA of the CDR3: TGTGCCAGCAGTACGACAGGCTCCTACGAGCAGTACTTC. Protein: CASSTTGSYEQYF. The chain employs TRBV27 and TRBJ2-7; tentative D call: TRBD1 (6 bases). The germline gives CDR1 MNHEY, CDR2 SMNVEV (reference sequence). With 5 bases removed from V and 0 bases from J, the gap between germline ends came to 8 bases. The CDR3 runs 13 residues.

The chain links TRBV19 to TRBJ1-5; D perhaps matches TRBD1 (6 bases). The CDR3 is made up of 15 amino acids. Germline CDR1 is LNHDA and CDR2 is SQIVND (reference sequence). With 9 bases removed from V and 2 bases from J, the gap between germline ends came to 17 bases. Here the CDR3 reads CARPRTAHCNQPQHF. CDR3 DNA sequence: TGTGCCAGGCCACGGACAGCGCATTGCAATCAGCCCCAGCATTTT.

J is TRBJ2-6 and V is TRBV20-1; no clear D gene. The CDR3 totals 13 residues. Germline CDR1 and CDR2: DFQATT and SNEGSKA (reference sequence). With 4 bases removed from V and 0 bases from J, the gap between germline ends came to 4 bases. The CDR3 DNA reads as TGCAGTGCTACTAGCTCTGGGGCCAACGTCCTGACTTTC. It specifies CSATSSGANVLTF.

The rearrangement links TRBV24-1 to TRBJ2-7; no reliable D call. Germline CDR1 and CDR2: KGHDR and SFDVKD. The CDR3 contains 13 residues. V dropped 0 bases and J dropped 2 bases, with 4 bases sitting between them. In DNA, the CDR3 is TGTGCCACCAGTGATTTGGGGACCTACGAGCAGTACTTC. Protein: CATSDLGTYEQYF.

CDR3 nucleotide sequence: TGCAGTGCTAGAACGCCTTCCGGGACTAGCGGGTCAGAAGGCTCCTACAATGAGCAGTTCTTC. It encodes CSARTPSGTSGSEGSYNEQFF. The chain is built from TRBV20-1 and TRBJ2-1, with TRBD2 matching 12 bases. With V trimmed by 2 bases and J by 0 bases, 17 bases remained unmatched. This CDR3 contains 21 residues. Per germline, CDR1 DFQATT and CDR2 SNEGSKA (reference sequence).

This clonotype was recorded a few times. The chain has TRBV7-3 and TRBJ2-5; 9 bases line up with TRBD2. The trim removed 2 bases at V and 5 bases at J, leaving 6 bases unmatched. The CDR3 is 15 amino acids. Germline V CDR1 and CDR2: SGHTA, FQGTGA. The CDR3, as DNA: TGTGCCAGCAGCTTATTTAGCGGGAGCGTGGAGACCCAGTACTTC. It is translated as CASSLFSGSVETQYF.

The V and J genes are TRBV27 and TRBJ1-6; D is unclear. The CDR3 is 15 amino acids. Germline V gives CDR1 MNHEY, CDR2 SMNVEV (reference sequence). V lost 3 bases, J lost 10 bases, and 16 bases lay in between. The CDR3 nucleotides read TGTGCCAGCAGTTTTCTCGGACCCGCGCAATCACCCCTCCACTTT. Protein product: CASSFLGPAQSPLHF.

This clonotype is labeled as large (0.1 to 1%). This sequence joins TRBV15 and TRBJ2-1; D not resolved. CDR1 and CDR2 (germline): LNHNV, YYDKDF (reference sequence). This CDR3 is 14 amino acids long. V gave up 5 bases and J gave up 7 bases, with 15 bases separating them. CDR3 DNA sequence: TGTGCCACCAGCTTGGAGCTTCGGCTTAATGAGCAGTTCTTC. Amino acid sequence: CATSLELRLNEQFF.

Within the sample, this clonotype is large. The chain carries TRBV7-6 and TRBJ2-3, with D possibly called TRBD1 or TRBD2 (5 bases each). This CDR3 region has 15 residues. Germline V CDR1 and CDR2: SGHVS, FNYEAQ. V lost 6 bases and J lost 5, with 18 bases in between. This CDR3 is CASSPSGVRGDTQYF. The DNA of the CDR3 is TGTGCCAGCAGTCCCTCCGGGGTTAGGGGAGATACGCAGTATTTT. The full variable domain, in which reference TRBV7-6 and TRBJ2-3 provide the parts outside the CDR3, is GAGVSQSPRYKVTKRGQDVALRCDPISGHVSLYWYRQALGQGPEFLTYFNYEAQQDKSGLPNDRFSAERPEGSISTLTIQRTEQRDSAMYRCASSPSGVRGDTQYFGPGTRLTVL.

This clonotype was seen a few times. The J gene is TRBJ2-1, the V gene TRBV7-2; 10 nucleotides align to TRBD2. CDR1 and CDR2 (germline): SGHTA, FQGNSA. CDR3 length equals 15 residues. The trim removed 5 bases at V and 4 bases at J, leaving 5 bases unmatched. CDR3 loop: CASSRGLAEYNEQFF. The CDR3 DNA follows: TGTGCCAGCAGCAGAGGACTAGCGGAGTACAATGAGCAGTTCTTC.

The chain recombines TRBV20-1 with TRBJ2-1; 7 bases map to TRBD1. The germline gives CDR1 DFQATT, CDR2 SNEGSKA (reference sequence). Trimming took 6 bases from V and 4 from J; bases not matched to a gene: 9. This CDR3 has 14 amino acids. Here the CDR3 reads CSAPHRGRYNEQFF. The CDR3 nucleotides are TGCAGTGCGCCACACAGGGGTCGTTACAATGAGCAGTTCTTC.

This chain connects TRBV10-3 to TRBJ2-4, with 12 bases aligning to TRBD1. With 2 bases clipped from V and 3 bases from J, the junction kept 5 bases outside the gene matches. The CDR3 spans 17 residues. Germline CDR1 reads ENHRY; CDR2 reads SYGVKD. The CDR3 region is CAISEGGTGGVKNIQYF. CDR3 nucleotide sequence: TGTGCCATCAGTGAGGGTGGGACAGGGGGCGTCAAAAACATTCAGTACTTC.

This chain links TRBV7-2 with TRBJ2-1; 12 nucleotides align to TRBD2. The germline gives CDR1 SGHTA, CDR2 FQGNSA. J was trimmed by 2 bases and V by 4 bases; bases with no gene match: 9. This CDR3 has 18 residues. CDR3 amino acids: CASSSRTSGIATYNEQFF. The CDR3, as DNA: TGTGCCAGCAGCTCGCGGACTAGCGGGATAGCAACCTACAATGAGCAGTTCTTC.

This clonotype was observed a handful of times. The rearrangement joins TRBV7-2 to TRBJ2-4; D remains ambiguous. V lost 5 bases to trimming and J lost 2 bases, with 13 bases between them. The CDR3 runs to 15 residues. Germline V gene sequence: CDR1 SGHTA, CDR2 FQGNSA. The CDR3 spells CASSLRLGTKNIQYF. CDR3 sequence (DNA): TGTGCCAGCAGCCTCCGTCTAGGGACCAAAAACATTCAGTACTTC.

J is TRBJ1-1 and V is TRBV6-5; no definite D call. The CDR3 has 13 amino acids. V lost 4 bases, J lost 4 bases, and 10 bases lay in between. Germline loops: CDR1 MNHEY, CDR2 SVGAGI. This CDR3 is CASSLTVGTEAFF. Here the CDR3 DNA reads TGTGCCAGCAGTTTAACAGTGGGCACTGAAGCTTTCTTT.